The rows below give T cell receptor beta chains drawn from one sample of a study of cytomegalovirus exposure and HLA in healthy donors. The method was immunoSEQ multiplex PCR; TCRdb's version includes in-frame clones alone and lacks a portion of them. The sample carries approximately 200,000 clones, under 80% recorded once. Sequenced material: PBMCs. The origin of the receptors is a young man in good health and CMV-seropositive. Both conserved end residues are part of each CDR3. A D gene is named only where the DNA matches it firmly. Clone size, where shown, is once, few, many, or a class for clones that have expanded.

TGTGCCAGCAGCCCCGGGGGGATCTTCTCCTACAATGAGCAGTTCTTC	CASSPGGIFSYNEQFF	.	TRBD2	TRBJ2-1	TRBV9
TGTGCCAGCAGCTTTTTCTCGGAGTTGAACACTGAAGCTTTCTTT	CASSFFSELNTEAFF	.	.	TRBJ1-1	TRBV7-2
TGCGCCAGCTCCTCGGGGGGGTATGACAAAAACATTCAGTACTTC	CASSSGGYDKNIQYF	.	TRBD2	TRBJ2-4	TRBV5-1
TGTGCCAGCAGCCCCCCGCGTCTAGCGGGGGAGACCCAGTACTTC	CASSPPRLAGETQYF	.	TRBD2	TRBJ2-5	TRBV7-6
TGTGCATTCCGCGGGGGCCGTGGCGAAAAACTGTTTTTT	CAFRGGRGEKLFF	.	.	TRBJ1-4	TRBV2
TGTGCCAGCAGCTTAGATGCAGACAGCTCCTACGAGCAGTACTTC	CASSLDADSSYEQYF	.	.	TRBJ2-7	TRBV11-2
TGTGCCAGCAGTACGGGACAGGGAGGCAATCAGCCCCAGCATTTT	CASSTGQGGNQPQHF	once	TRBD1	TRBJ1-5	TRBV6-5
TGCGCCAGCAGTGCATACAGGAACTCTGGAAACACCATATATTTT	CASSAYRNSGNTIYF	.	.	TRBJ1-3	TRBV10-2
TGTGCCAGCAGTCCCTCCTTCTTTCCACTAGCGGGAGAAGGAAAGACCCAGTACTTC	CASSPSFFPLAGEGKTQYF	.	TRBD2	TRBJ2-5	TRBV28
TGTGCCAGCAGCGTACCCTACCGGGGGTCCACTAATGAAAAACTGTTTTTT	CASSVPYRGSTNEKLFF	.	.	TRBJ1-4	TRBV7-6
TGTGCCAGCCCCATTCGGCAGGGGCGAAATTCTGGAAACACCATATATTTT	CASPIRQGRNSGNTIYF	once	.	TRBJ1-3	TRBV7-2
TGTGCCAGCAGGCCTTGGGGACAAAGAGGCACTGAAGCTTTCTTT	CASRPWGQRGTEAFF	.	.	TRBJ1-1	TRBV27
TGTGCCAGCAGCGTAGCCCCCGGTGAAAAACTGTTTTTT	CASSVAPGEKLFF	.	.	TRBJ1-4	TRBV9
TGTGCCATCAGGCCCCCGACAGGACGTGACACTGAAGCTTTCTTT	CAIRPPTGRDTEAFF	.	.	TRBJ1-1	TRBV10-3
TGTGCCAGTAGTACAGGACAGACTTCCTACGAGCAGTACTTC	CASSTGQTSYEQYF	.	.	TRBJ2-7	TRBV19
TGCGCCAGCAGCCCGGGATCAGCCGATACGCAGTATTTT	CASSPGSADTQYF	.	.	TRBJ2-3	TRBV5-1
TGTGCCAGCAGCCAAGCCCCCGGGACAGGGGTCAATGAGCAGTTCTTC	CASSQAPGTGVNEQFF	few	TRBD1	TRBJ2-1	TRBV4-2
TGTGCCAGCAGCCAAGATCCCAGGAATGGCTACACCTTC	CASSQDPRNGYTF	once	.	TRBJ1-2	TRBV4-2
TGCAGCGTTGAAGATACTAGCGAGGCCTACGAGCAGTACTTC	CSVEDTSEAYEQYF	.	TRBD2	TRBJ2-7	TRBV29-1
TGTGCCAGCAGCATCCGGGACAGGACCGCGGATGGCTACACCTTC	CASSIRDRTADGYTF	.	TRBD1	TRBJ1-2	TRBV9
TGTGCCACCAGCACTTCCGCGGATACGCAGTATTTT	CATSTSADTQYF	.	.	TRBJ2-3	TRBV15
TGTGCCTGGAGAGTTAAGGGGGTCTACGAGCAGTACTTC	CAWRVKGVYEQYF	.	.	TRBJ2-7	TRBV30
TGTGCCAGCAGCTTAAGGGTGACAGGGGGAGTAATTGGGGGCAATGAGCAGTTCTTC	CASSLRVTGGVIGGNEQFF	.	TRBD1	TRBJ2-1	TRBV7-2
TGTGCCAGCAGCTTAGACTGGACTGATACGCAGTATTTT	CASSLDWTDTQYF	.	.	TRBJ2-3	TRBV7-2
TGTGCCAGCAGCTTAGAGGGGAAACCCTACGAGCAGTACTTC	CASSLEGKPYEQYF	.	.	TRBJ2-7	TRBV7-2
TGTGCCAGCAGCCCCGGGCTAGCGGGATACTACGAGCAGTACTTC	CASSPGLAGYYEQYF	.	TRBD2	TRBJ2-7	TRBV28
TGCGCCAGCAGCTTCCCAGGGCAAGAGACCCAGTACTTC	CASSFPGQETQYF	.	.	TRBJ2-5	TRBV5-1
TGTGCTAGCAGCCAGGACAGGACCTACGAGCAGTACTTC	CASSQDRTYEQYF	.	TRBD1	TRBJ2-7	TRBV7-7
TGTGCCTGGACAGGGAAGGGGGCGGGACTGTTTTTT	CAWTGKGAGLFF	.	TRBD1	TRBJ1-4	TRBV30
TGCGCCAGCAGCCAAGAAGAGAGTCTAGTTGGTTACGAGCAGTACTTC	CASSQEESLVGYEQYF	few	.	TRBJ2-7	TRBV4-1
TGTGCCACCAGCAGGAGGGAACCGGGAGACTGGAACACTGAAGCTTTCTTT	CATSRREPGDWNTEAFF	few	.	TRBJ1-1	TRBV15
TGTGCCAGCAGTCAAGCGGGAGGGACCCACATTCAGTACTTC	CASSQAGGTHIQYF	.	TRBD2	TRBJ2-4	TRBV2
TGTGCCAGCACCCTGGGGGGAAGAGGAAACTATGGCTACACCTTC	CASTLGGRGNYGYTF	.	.	TRBJ1-2	TRBV6-6
TGTGCCAGCAGCCAAGGACAGGGGTGGCATTCACCCCTCCACTTT	CASSQGQGWHSPLHF	.	TRBD1	TRBJ1-6	TRBV14
TGTGCCAGCATAAGCCAGGCGGGCTCACCCCTCCACTTT	CASISQAGSPLHF	.	.	TRBJ1-6	TRBV2
TGCGCCAGCAGCCAACTAGCGGGGGGGCCTTACAATGAGCAGTTCTTC	CASSQLAGGPYNEQFF	.	TRBD2	TRBJ2-1	TRBV4-1
TGTGCCAGCAGCCTGGGACAGGGGGGGATTTCGGGGGAGCTGTTTTTT	CASSLGQGGISGELFF	.	TRBD1	TRBJ2-2	TRBV7-6
TGTGCCAGCTCACAGCAGAGCGCAGATTCACCCCTCCACTTT	CASSQQSADSPLHF	.	.	TRBJ1-6	TRBV18
TGTGCCAGCAGACCGGACAGATCTTTTGGAAACACCATATATTTT	CASRPDRSFGNTIYF	once	.	TRBJ1-3	TRBV2
TGTGCCAGTAGTCGGACTAGCGGGAGCCTCGAGACCCAGTACTTC	CASSRTSGSLETQYF	medium-sized	TRBD2	TRBJ2-5	TRBV19
TGTGCCAGCAGCTTACGGGAAGCTTACGAGCAGTACTTC	CASSLREAYEQYF	.	.	TRBJ2-7	TRBV6-6
TGTGCCAGCAGCTTGGGACTAGCGGGCTATAGAGGGACCCAGTACTTC	CASSLGLAGYRGTQYF	.	TRBD2	TRBJ2-5	TRBV5-6
TGTGCCAGCAGCTTTTCGGTCGATACGCAGTATTTT	CASSFSVDTQYF	few	.	TRBJ2-3	TRBV5-8
TGTGCCAGCAGCTCCCGACACCCTAACTATGGCTACACCTTC	CASSSRHPNYGYTF	.	.	TRBJ1-2	TRBV11-1
TGCGCCAGCGCCACGGCCCCACTGGAGAACGCTGAAGCTTTCTTT	CASATAPLENAEAFF	.	.	TRBJ1-1	TRBV5-1
TGTGCCAGCAGCATTCTAGCGGGAAACTACGAGCAGTACTTC	CASSILAGNYEQYF	.	TRBD2	TRBJ2-7	TRBV28
TGTGCCAGCAGTCGAGGACAGGAGGGGGGCGAGCAGTACTTC	CASSRGQEGGEQYF	.	.	TRBJ2-7	TRBV6-6
TGTGCCAGCAGCTTAGGAGTAGCAATTGATACGCAGTATTTT	CASSLGVAIDTQYF	.	.	TRBJ2-3	TRBV7-2
TGTGCCAGCAGCTCCCCGGGGACTAACTATGGCTACACCTTC	CASSSPGTNYGYTF	.	.	TRBJ1-2	TRBV9
TGCGCCAGCAGCCAAGAGCGGACCGGGGAGCTGTTTTTT	CASSQERTGELFF	few	.	TRBJ2-2	TRBV4-3
TGTGCCAGCAGTCCGGGGGGAATATACAATGAGCAGTTCTTC	CASSPGGIYNEQFF	.	TRBD2	TRBJ2-1	TRBV9
TGTGCCAGCAGCCTTATCCAGGGGGGCTCTGGAAACACCATATATTTT	CASSLIQGGSGNTIYF	.	TRBD1	TRBJ1-3	TRBV4-2
TGTGCCAGCAGCTTGGGACAGGACTACGAGCAGTACTTC	CASSLGQDYEQYF	.	.	TRBJ2-7	TRBV5-5